This TCR beta chain came from a study of T cell changes during pregnancy in multiple sclerosis. Produced via immunoSEQ multiplex PCR; TCRdb's table is partial and in-frame only. The sample has tens of thousands of clones; around 90% are singletons. Germline lookup yields CDR1 MDHEN and CDR2 SYDVKM. Trimming shortened V by 8 bases and J by 0 bases, and 13 bases separated the two germline ends. CDR3 length equals 15 residues. This sequence originates from a female donor with multiple sclerosis, enrolled in a pregnancy study. The sequencing here drew on CD4+ T cells from peripheral blood mononuclear cells, taken in the first trimester of pregnancy. The genes are TRBV28 and TRBJ2-2, with D possibly TRBD1 on 6 matching bases. In DNA form, the CDR3 reads TGTGCCAGCGAAGAGACAGGCCCGAACACCGGGGAGCTGTTTTTT. This encodes CASEETGPNTGELFF.